The 17 T cell receptor beta chains listed next were all sequenced from one sample in a study of high-grade serous ovarian cancer treatment subgroups. The tumor samples were collected prior to definitive surgery or chemotherapy. Profiling relied on immunoSEQ multiplex PCR, and the TCRdb table lists in-frame clones only, not all of them. Of about 12,000 clones listed, roughly 85% are singletons. The specimen sequenced was tumor tissue. These receptors were taken from a human donor with high-grade serous ovarian cancer.

CDR3 nucleotide sequence: TGCGCCAGCAGCTTGTCGGCGTCCACCGGGGAGCTGTTTTTT. It codes for CASSLSASTGELFF. The rearrangement links TRBV5-1 to TRBJ2-2, with D unresolved. Trimming left V 1 base short and J 4 bases short, with 8 bases between. There are 14 residues in the CDR3. The V gene's germline CDR1 is SGHRS and CDR2 YFSETQ.

The rearrangement joins TRBV7-2 to TRBJ2-7, with D possibly being TRBD1 or TRBD2 (5 bases each). The V end lost 3 bases, the J end lost 0 bases, and 15 bases lay between the germline ends. This CDR3 spans 16 amino acids. Per the germline V gene, CDR1 is SGHTA and CDR2 is FQGNSA. The CDR3 protein is CASSLEFWGSSYEQYF. The CDR3 bases are TGTGCCAGCAGCTTGGAGTTTTGGGGGAGCTCCTACGAGCAGTACTTC.

A single count supports this clone. The chain links TRBV28 to TRBJ1-5; D is possibly TRBD1 (5 bases). V was pared by 5 bases and J by 3 bases, with 17 bases between. The length of the CDR3 is 16 residues. Per germline, CDR1 MDHEN and CDR2 SYDVKM. CDR3 protein: CASSLLGGLTNQPQHF. DNA for the CDR3: TGTGCCAGCAGTCTCCTCGGGGGACTAACCAATCAGCCCCAGCATTTT.

This chain connects TRBV27 to TRBJ2-7, with TRBD1 matching over 8 bases. J gave up 0 bases and V 5 bases, and 3 bases lay outside the gene matches. CDR3 length: 14 residues. Germline lookup yields CDR1 MNHEY and CDR2 SMNVEV (reference sequence). The CDR3 bases are TGTGCCAGCAGTGGACAGGGTAGCTCCTACGAGCAGTACTTC. This encodes CASSGQGSSYEQYF.

The CDR3 loop is CASSLDRGNQPQHF. The CDR3, as DNA: TGTGCCAGCAGCTTAGACAGGGGCAATCAGCCCCAGCATTTT. J is TRBJ1-5 and V is TRBV11-2; D possibly corresponds to TRBD1 (5 bases). Germline V gene data show CDR1 as SGHAT and CDR2 as FQNNGV. Deletions cut 0 bases from V and 2 bases from J, with 5 bases between. CDR3 length: 14 residues.

The genes are TRBV5-4 and TRBJ1-3, with 9 bases that match TRBD1. CDR1 and CDR2 (germline): SGHNT, YYREEE (reference sequence). The CDR3 has 16 amino acids. V trimming: 4 bases; J trimming: 0 bases; junction bases outside the gene matches: 5. The CDR3 sequence is CASSGGDRVSGNTIYF. DNA of the CDR3: TGTGCCAGCAGCGGGGGGGACAGGGTCTCTGGAAACACCATATATTTT.

This rearrangement joins TRBV29-1 to TRBJ2-5; perhaps TRBD2 as D (5 bases). The CDR3 is 12 residues long. With 4 bases removed from V and 5 bases from J, the gap between germline ends came to 11 bases. Germline loops: CDR1 SQVTM, CDR2 ANQGSEA. Written as DNA, the CDR3 is TGCAGCGTTGGTGAGGGTTGGGAGACCCAGTACTTC. Amino acids: CSVGEGWETQYF. Complete variable domain (other parts from reference TRBV29-1 and TRBJ2-5): SAVISQKPSRDICQRGTSLTIQCQVDSQVTMMFWYRQQPGQSLTLIATANQGSEATYESGFVIDKFPISRPNLTFSTLTVSNMSPEDSSIYLCSVGEGWETQYFGPGTRLLVL.

J is TRBJ1-6 and V is TRBV6-5; maybe TRBD1 (6 bases). The germline V gene has CDR1 MNHEY and CDR2 SVGAGI. The CDR3 is 14 residues long. Trimming left V 5 bases short and J 10 bases short, with 15 bases between. The CDR3 protein is CASSLRDIRSPLHF. In nucleotides, the CDR3 is TGTGCCAGCAGTCTACGGGACATCCGATCACCCCTCCACTTT.

This chain links TRBV30 with TRBJ2-5; TRBD1 matches at 8 bases. The CDR3 is made up of 13 amino acids. V lost 3 bases and J lost 5; bases outside the gene matches: 5. Germline loops: CDR1 GTSNPN, CDR2 SVGIG (reference sequence). In DNA, the CDR3 is TGTGCCTGGAGAAGGACAGGGTGGGAGACCCAGTACTTC. Encoded protein: CAWRRTGWETQYF.

In its sample, this clone was seen once. The rearrangement links TRBV2 to TRBJ2-5, with TRBD1 matching over 11 bases. The CDR3 runs to 13 residues. Germline CDR1 SNHLY, CDR2 FYNNEI. Trimming took 10 bases from V and 4 from J; bases not matched to a gene: 5. DNA of the CDR3: TGTGCCACCGGGACAGGGGGGGGAGAGACCCAGTACTTC. Its translation: CATGTGGGETQYF.

V gene TRBV28 combines with J gene TRBJ1-3; the match to TRBD1 covers 9 bases. Germline CDR1 reads MDHEN; CDR2 reads SYDVKM. The length of the CDR3 is 17 residues. The V segment lost 2 bases and the J segment 0 bases; nucleotides outside the gene matches: 5. Here the CDR3 reads CASSLPPTGGSGNTIYF. DNA of the CDR3: TGTGCCAGCAGTTTACCCCCGACAGGGGGCTCTGGAAACACCATATATTTT.

The V call is TRBV5-8, the J call TRBJ2-7; a weak D match, TRBD1 (6 bases). The V gene's germline CDR1 is SGHTS and CDR2 YDEGEE. V was clipped by 0 bases and J by 5 bases, with 9 bases between them. This CDR3 contains 13 residues. The CDR3 DNA is TGTGCCAGCAGCTTGGGCAGGGGCGACGAGCAGTACGTC. It specifies CASSLGRGDEQYV.

This sequence joins TRBV5-4 and TRBJ1-4; D might be TRBD1 (6 bases). CDR1 is SGHNT, CDR2 YYREEE, per germline (reference sequence). CDR3 length equals 16 residues. Trimming stripped 5 bases from V and 7 bases from J, with 21 bases between. CDR3 nucleotides: TGTGCCAGCAGTCCTGGGACCAACAGGGCGGGTGAAAAACTGTTTTTT. Translating it yields CASSPGTNRAGEKLFF.

V usage is TRBV10-3 and J usage is TRBJ2-1, with TRBD2 matching 12 bases. CDR1 and CDR2 from the germline V gene are ENHRY and SYGVKD. The CDR3 sequence is 15 residues long. Trimming cost V 7 bases and J 6 bases; bases outside gene matches: 7. This chain's CDR3 is CAITPSGGAVNEQFF. The CDR3 nucleotides read TGTGCCATCACTCCTAGCGGGGGGGCCGTCAATGAGCAGTTCTTC.

J is TRBJ1-1 and V is TRBV5-1; maybe TRBD1 (5 bases). The germline V gene encodes CDR1 SGHRS and CDR2 YFSETQ. The CDR3 consists of 15 residues. Deletions cut 3 bases from V and 0 bases from J, with 12 bases between. The CDR3 coding sequence is TGCGCCAGCAGCTCTTTCGGGGGAATGAACACTGAAGCTTTCTTT. Protein sequence: CASSSFGGMNTEAFF.

By sample share, this clone is medium-sized (0.01 to 0.1%). V usage is TRBV15 and J usage is TRBJ1-3; D might be TRBD1 (5 bases). The germline V and J ends were trimmed by 0 bases and 3 bases, with 12 bases remaining between them. Germline V gene lookup returns CDR1 LNHNV and CDR2 YYDKDF (reference sequence). There are 16 residues in the CDR3. DNA for the CDR3: TGTGCCACCAGCAGAGATGGGGGGTCGGTTGGAAACACCATATATTTT. This sequence encodes CATSRDGGSVGNTIYF. Looking up the rest from reference TRBV15 and TRBJ1-3 gives the full variable domain: DAMVIQNPRYQVTQFGKPVTLSCSQTLNHNVMYWYQQKSSQAPKLLFHYYDKDFNNEADTPDNFQSRRPNTSFCFLDIRSPGLGDTAMYLCATSRDGGSVGNTIYFGEGSWLTVV.

The chain is built from TRBV29-1 and TRBJ2-1, with D unclear. Germline V gives CDR1 SQVTM, CDR2 ANQGSEA. V was trimmed by 5 bases and J by 8 bases, leaving 13 bases between them. The CDR3 loop spans 12 amino acids. CDR3 nucleotides: TGCAGCGTTCGGGTCCCTGGGGATGAGCAGTTCTTC. Its translation is CSVRVPGDEQFF.